This T cell receptor beta chain originates from a study of blood T cell repertoires in COVID-19. Study context: Samples came from the United States, Italy and Spain, spanning acute and convalescent COVID-19. T cells, B-cell-depleted T cells, or PBMCs provided the cDNA or gDNA that served as material.

As handled by the study authors: Amplification of reference gene primers provided the estimated nucleated cell counts. TCRdb keeps only in-frame clones here, not all; method: immunoSEQ multiplex PCR. That table is the source of V, J and clone size, and D and trimming were worked out from the DNA. The sample yields around 170,000 clones, about three quarters seen once. V lost 6 bases and J 8 bases, leaving 16 bases between the germline ends. CDR1 MNHEY and CDR2 SVGAGI come from the germline V gene. This CDR3 has 14 amino acids. Followed longitudinally, the Seattle patients had been enrolled during active infection.

The V gene is TRBV6-5, the J gene TRBJ1-4; the D gene is possibly TRBD1 (6 bases). The source of this sequence is a woman older than 75 with COVID-19, enrolled during active disease. The sample was peripheral blood. CDR3 nucleotide sequence: TGTGCCAGCAGCAGACAACGGACAGCAGAAAAACTGTTTTTT. Residues: CASSRQRTAEKLFF.